These 19 T cell receptor beta chains share one sample of origin, sequenced in a study of spatial heterogeneity in lung cancer. MiXCR was run by TCRdb on the 5' RACE reads, yielding one entry per CDR3 protein. The repertoire includes 80,000 to 95,000 distinct CDR3 sequences, approximately 8.2% of them detected once, and 6.9% sits in the top ten. As for time point: sample taken at primary tumor resection. Sequencing of whole RNA from tumor, nontumor lung or frozen PBMC involved no sorting. This material consisted of PBMCs, taken at surgery. These receptors all come from a male donor with early-stage non-small cell lung cancer.

The V call is TRBV4-2, the J call TRBJ2-3; 11 bases line up with TRBD2. V shed 5 bases, J shed 4 bases, and the junction held 5 bases outside the gene matches. Germline V lookup: CDR1 LGHNA, CDR2 YNFKEQ. The CDR3 sequence is 15 residues long. The chain's CDR3 is CASSALAGDSDTQYF. Here the CDR3 DNA reads TGTGCCAGCAGCGCACTAGCGGGAGACTCAGATACGCAGTATTTT.

This clonotype was recorded a few times. The rearrangement links TRBV6-2 or TRBV6-3 to TRBJ2-1, with D tentatively TRBD2 (6 bases). CDR1 is MNHEY and CDR2 is SVGEGT in the germline V gene. The CDR3 has 16 amino acids. V was pared by 2 bases and J by 7 bases, with 18 bases between. CDR3 region: CASSYQFRAGRNEQFF. The CDR3 bases are TGTGCCAGCAGTTACCAATTTCGGGCAGGGAGGAATGAGCAGTTCTTC.

In this sample, this clonotype turned up many times. This rearrangement joins TRBV7-6 to TRBJ1-6; unclear D gene. The CDR3 is 17 residues long. V lost 2 bases and J lost 6, with 17 bases in between. Germline V CDR1 and CDR2: SGHVS, FNYEAQ. The CDR3 loop reads CASSLRVGGLGNSPLHF. The CDR3, as DNA: TGTGCCAGCAGCTTAAGAGTGGGAGGCTTAGGTAATTCACCCCTCCACTTT. The full variable domain, rest sourced from reference TRBV7-6 and TRBJ1-6, is GAGVSQSPRYKVTKRGQDVALRCDPISGHVSLYWYRQALGQGPEFLTYFNYEAQQDKSGLPNDRFSAERPEGSISTLTIQRTEQRDSAMYRCASSLRVGGLGNSPLHFGNGTRLTVT.

This clonotype was recorded at least ten times. The CDR3 loop is CASSPPSRQGHEQYF. The CDR3 DNA is TGTGCCAGCTCACCACCCAGTCGTCAGGGGCACGAGCAGTACTTC. The V call is TRBV18, the J call TRBJ2-7, with a tentative D call TRBD1 (6 bases). The V and J ends lost 0 bases and 5 bases respectively, with 14 bases between them. The CDR3 is made up of 15 amino acids. The germline V gene has CDR1 KGHSH and CDR2 LQKENI.

This clonotype has more than one count but fewer than ten. The gene calls are TRBV20-1 and TRBJ2-7; 8 bases align to TRBD1. V shed 4 bases, J shed 5 bases, and the junction held 19 bases outside the gene matches. Germline values: CDR1 DFQATT, CDR2 SNEGSKA (reference sequence). The CDR3 contains 17 residues. CDR3 region: CSAKDPFEGTGSNEQYF. The CDR3 DNA is TGCAGTGCTAAAGACCCCTTTGAGGGGACAGGTAGTAACGAGCAGTACTTC.

The sample holds many counts of this clonotype. The rearrangement uses TRBV18 and TRBJ1-5; D is uncertain. This CDR3 is built from 14 residues. Looked up from germline, CDR1 is KGHSH and CDR2 is LQKENI. V lost 2 bases, J lost 4 bases, and 9 bases lay in between. The CDR3 nucleotides read TGTGCCAGCTCACCAGGGGTAGTAAATCAGCCCCAGCATTTT. Amino acids: CASSPGVVNQPQHF.

The chain uses TRBV7-2 and TRBJ2-3; no reliable D call. Germline values: CDR1 SGHTA, CDR2 FQGNSA. The length of the CDR3 is 16 residues. The V end was cut by 2 bases, the J end by 2 bases, with 14 bases between. For the CDR3, the DNA is TGTGCCAGCAGCTTAAGCCTTCCCTCCCCCACAGATACGCAGTATTTT. Translation: CASSLSLPSPTDTQYF.

The J gene is TRBJ1-2, the V gene TRBV10-3; 8 bases match TRBD1. J lost 8 bases, V lost 6 bases, and 8 bases had no gene match. Germline V gene data show CDR1 as ENHRY and CDR2 as SYGVKD. This CDR3 has 13 residues. The CDR3 sequence is CAISVQGADGYTF. The CDR3 nucleotides are TGTGCCATCAGCGTGCAGGGGGCTGACGGCTACACCTTC.

This clonotype has ten or more counts. CDR3 region: CASSHRRGPKNIQYF. In nucleotides, the CDR3 is TGTGCCAGCAGCCACCGACGGGGGCCCAAAAACATTCAGTACTTC. The chain employs TRBV3-1 and TRBJ2-4; D might be TRBD1 or TRBD2, each matching 6 bases. The germline V gene encodes CDR1 LGHDT and CDR2 YNNKEL (reference sequence). Trimming shortened V by 3 bases and J by 2 bases, and 11 bases separated the two germline ends. The CDR3 is 15 residues long.

This clonotype was recorded many times. The CDR3 reads CSVAIAGETQYF. The DNA of the CDR3 is TGCAGCGTTGCGATAGCTGGGGAGACCCAGTACTTC. This chain connects TRBV29-1 to TRBJ2-5; D not resolved. CDR3 length equals 12 residues. Germline V gene lookup returns CDR1 SQVTM and CDR2 ANQGSEA. Trimming stripped 4 bases from V and 5 bases from J, with 11 bases between.

This clonotype was counted only a few times. The chain combines TRBV10-3 with TRBJ1-3; no reliable D call. Per the germline V gene, CDR1 is ENHRY and CDR2 is SYGVKD. Trimming shortened V by 2 bases and J by 0 bases, and 8 bases separated the two germline ends. The CDR3 consists of 15 residues. CDR3 region: CAISEGRTSGNTIYF. The CDR3 coding sequence is TGTGCCATCAGTGAGGGCAGGACCTCTGGAAACACCATATATTTT.

A few counts support this clonotype. The chain links TRBV20-1 to TRBJ2-3; D may correspond to TRBD1 or TRBD2 (5 bases each). V was pared by 5 bases and J by 3 bases, with 15 bases between. Germline CDR1 reads DFQATT; CDR2 reads SNEGSKA (reference sequence). The CDR3 loop spans 14 amino acids. In DNA form, the CDR3 reads TGCAGTGCTCCCGGGACGGGGAAAACAGATACGCAGTATTTT. Its protein is CSAPGTGKTDTQYF.

The chain carries TRBV28 and TRBJ2-1; 13 positions agree with TRBD2. V was clipped by 10 bases and J by 8 bases; unmatched bases: 5. The germline V gene has CDR1 MDHEN and CDR2 SYDVKM. The CDR3 consists of 13 residues. Written as DNA, the CDR3 is TGTGCCACTTGGACTAGCGGGAGTTATGAGCAGTTCTTC. Translation gives CATWTSGSYEQFF. Full variable domain (missing parts from reference TRBV28 and TRBJ2-1): DVKVTQSSRYLVKRTGEKVFLECVQDMDHENMFWYRQDPGLGLRLIYFSYDVKMKEKGDIPEGYSVSREKKERFSLILESASTNQTSMYLCATWTSGSYEQFFGPGTRLTVL.

This clonotype was counted ten times or more. V usage is TRBV29-1 and J usage is TRBJ2-3; 7 nucleotides agree with TRBD2. This CDR3 has 15 amino acids. Looked up from germline, CDR1 is SQVTM and CDR2 is ANQGSEA. Trimming took 1 base from V and 1 from J; bases not matched to a gene: 5. Here the CDR3 reads CSVEGATSGTDTQYF. The CDR3 nucleotides read TGCAGCGTTGAAGGTGCTACTAGCGGCACAGATACGCAGTATTTT.

This clonotype was seen ten or more times. The chain recombines TRBV7-2 with TRBJ1-5; 8 bases are shared with TRBD1. Germline V lookup: CDR1 SGHTA, CDR2 FQGNSA. With 1 base clipped from V and 6 bases from J, the junction kept 8 bases outside the gene matches. The CDR3 consists of 16 residues. CDR3 sequence reads: CASSLVPQGAGQPQHF. The CDR3 nucleotides read TGTGCCAGCAGCTTAGTCCCGCAGGGGGCGGGTCAGCCCCAGCATTTT.

This clonotype was counted only a few times. DNA for the CDR3: TGTGCCAGCAGCTCAGACGGCTCTAGCTCTGAAGCTTTCTTT. Residues: CASSSDGSSSEAFF. The genes are TRBV7-2 and TRBJ1-1; no firm D call. CDR1 and CDR2 (germline): SGHTA, FQGNSA. This CDR3 comprises 14 residues. The V end lost 4 bases, the J end lost 6 bases, and 15 bases lay between the germline ends.

In this sample, this clonotype turned up a few times. The CDR3 nucleotides read TGTGCCAGCAGTGAAGGCAGCGGGAGTTTATACGAGCAGTACTTC. The encoded protein is CASSEGSGSLYEQYF. The chain uses TRBV6-1 and TRBJ2-7, with 8 positions matching TRBD2. The length of the CDR3 is 15 residues. Looked up from germline, CDR1 is MNHNS and CDR2 is SASEGT. J gave up 4 bases and V 1 base, and 6 bases lay outside the gene matches.

The genes are TRBV9 and TRBJ2-7; D unresolved. V lost 4 bases and J 0 bases, leaving 17 bases between the germline ends. Per the germline V gene, CDR1 is SGDLS and CDR2 is YYNGEE. This CDR3 has 16 residues. CDR3: CASSPRTDFLSYEQYF. As DNA, the CDR3 is TGTGCCAGCAGCCCCAGGACCGACTTCCTCTCCTACGAGCAGTACTTC.

The V and J genes are TRBV6-2 or TRBV6-3 and TRBJ1-5; TRBD1 matches at 8 bases. V gave up 3 bases and J gave up 2 bases; unmatched junction bases: 12. The CDR3 spans 18 residues. Germline V gene sequence: CDR1 MNHEY, CDR2 SVGEGT. This CDR3 is CASSYGTGTGRRNQPQHF. The CDR3 nucleotides are TGTGCCAGCAGTTATGGGACAGGAACGGGTAGGCGCAATCAGCCCCAGCATTTT.